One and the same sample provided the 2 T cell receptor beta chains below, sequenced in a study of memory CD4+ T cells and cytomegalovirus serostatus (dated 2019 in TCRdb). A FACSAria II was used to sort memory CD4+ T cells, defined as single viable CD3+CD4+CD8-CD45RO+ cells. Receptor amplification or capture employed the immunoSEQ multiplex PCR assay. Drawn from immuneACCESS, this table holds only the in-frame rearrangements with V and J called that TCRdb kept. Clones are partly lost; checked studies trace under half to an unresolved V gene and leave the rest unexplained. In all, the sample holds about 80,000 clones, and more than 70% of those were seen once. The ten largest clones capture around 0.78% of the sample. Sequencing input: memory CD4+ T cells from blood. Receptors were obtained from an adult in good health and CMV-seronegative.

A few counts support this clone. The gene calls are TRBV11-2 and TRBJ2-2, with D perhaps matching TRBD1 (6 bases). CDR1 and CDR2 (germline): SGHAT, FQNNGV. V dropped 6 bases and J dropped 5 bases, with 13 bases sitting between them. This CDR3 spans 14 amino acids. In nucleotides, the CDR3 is TGTGCCAGCAGAACCATCAGGGGAACCGGGGAGCTGTTTTTT. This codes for CASRTIRGTGELFF.

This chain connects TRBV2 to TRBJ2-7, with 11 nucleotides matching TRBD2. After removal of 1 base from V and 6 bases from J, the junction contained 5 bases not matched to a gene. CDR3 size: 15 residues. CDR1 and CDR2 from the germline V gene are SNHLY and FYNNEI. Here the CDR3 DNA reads TGTGCCAGCAGTGAAGATAGCGGGGGGGTAGGCGAGCAGTACTTC. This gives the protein CASSEDSGGVGEQYF.